Below, 22 T cell receptor beta chains from the same sample are listed, as sequenced in a study of cytomegalovirus exposure and HLA in healthy donors. PCR was performed using 60 Vbeta and 13 Jbeta primers. The data were produced by immunoSEQ multiplex PCR, yet TCRdb's version contains in-frame clones alone and is incomplete. The data hold approximately 90,000 clones, with about 75% observed a single time. The material sequenced was PBMCs. All receptors derive from a middle-aged man in good health and CMV-seronegative.

The chain uses TRBV10-2 and TRBJ1-4, with unresolved D. This CDR3 is 12 amino acids long. Germline V gene data show CDR1 as WSHSY and CDR2 as SAAADI. Trimming pared 7 bases from V and 12 bases from J, leaving 15 bases between. Written as DNA, the CDR3 is TGCGCCAGCACAGCTTCGGGTTTGGAACTGTTTTTT. Residues: CASTASGLELFF.

This clone was recorded once. The chain is built from TRBV28 and TRBJ2-7; D is possibly TRBD1 (5 bases). Trimming left V 6 bases short and J 3 bases short, with 12 bases between. Germline CDR1 is MDHEN and CDR2 is SYDVKM. The CDR3 length is 13 residues. CDR3 sequence (DNA): TGTGCCAGCAGCGAACAGGAGAACTACGAGCAGTACTTC. It yields the protein CASSEQENYEQYF.

The chain carries TRBV11-3 and TRBJ2-1; 8 bases line up with TRBD2. Losses at the gene ends were 5 bases for V and 3 bases for J; bases not matched to a gene: 6. CDR1 and CDR2 from the germline V gene are SGHNT and YENEEA. There are 15 residues in the CDR3. Here the CDR3 DNA reads TGTGCCAGCAGCCCCAGCGGGAGTGGCTACAATGAGCAGTTCTTC. Protein product: CASSPSGSGYNEQFF.

This clone was observed a single time. The rearrangement uses TRBV6-5 and TRBJ1-5; TRBD1 is a possible D gene (6 bases). Germline CDR1 reads MNHEY; CDR2 reads SVGAGI. CDR3 length: 13 residues. Trimming left V 6 bases short and J 4 bases short, with 10 bases between. The CDR3 sequence: CASSRGENQPQHF. The DNA of the CDR3 is TGTGCCAGCAGCAGGGGCGAGAATCAGCCCCAGCATTTT.

Only a few counts were recorded for this clone. The chain carries TRBV28 and TRBJ1-1; no firm D call. The length of the CDR3 is 15 residues. V was clipped by 5 bases and J by 1 base, with 14 bases between them. Germline loops: CDR1 MDHEN, CDR2 SYDVKM. The CDR3 DNA reads TGTGCCAGCAGTCCCGCAGGTGCCGGGAACACTGAAGCTTTCTTT. Protein sequence: CASSPAGAGNTEAFF. Complete variable domain (other parts from reference TRBV28 and TRBJ1-1): DVKVTQSSRYLVKRTGEKVFLECVQDMDHENMFWYRQDPGLGLRLIYFSYDVKMKEKGDIPEGYSVSREKKERFSLILESASTNQTSMYLCASSPAGAGNTEAFFGQGTRLTVV.

This chain connects TRBV28 to TRBJ2-7, with TRBD2 identical over 7 bases. Germline V gives CDR1 MDHEN, CDR2 SYDVKM. This CDR3 spans 14 amino acids. V lost 6 bases to trimming and J lost 0 bases; unmatched junction nucleotides: 5. The CDR3 DNA reads as TGTGCCAGCAGGAGGGGAGGGAGCTCCTACGAGCAGTACTTC. Translated: CASRRGGSSYEQYF.

The gene calls are TRBV7-2 and TRBJ1-1, with D unresolved. The ends were cut back, 2 bases at V and 11 bases at J, with 9 bases in the middle. The germline gives CDR1 SGHTA, CDR2 FQGNSA. The CDR3 runs to 11 residues. CDR3 region: CASSLLVRAFF. The CDR3 nucleotides read TGTGCCAGCAGCTTACTGGTCCGGGCTTTCTTT.

This chain connects TRBV4-1 to TRBJ2-1; 9 nucleotides line up with TRBD2. The germline V gene has CDR1 MGHRA and CDR2 YSYEKL. After removal of 0 bases from V and 4 bases from J, the junction contained 1 base not matched to a gene. The CDR3 spans 15 residues. In DNA form, the CDR3 reads TGCGCCAGCAGCCAAGACCTAGCGGGATACAATGAGCAGTTCTTC. This sequence encodes CASSQDLAGYNEQFF.

This rearrangement joins TRBV7-6 to TRBJ2-2; the match to TRBD1 covers 7 bases. CDR1 and CDR2 from the germline V gene are SGHVS and FNYEAQ. J was trimmed by 2 bases and V by 1 base; bases with no gene match: 4. The CDR3 sequence is 16 residues long. CDR3 bases: TGTGCCAGCAGCTTAGACGCAGGGGGTAACACCGGGGAGCTGTTTTTT. Translation: CASSLDAGGNTGELFF.

This CDR3 is CASSDPGRDEKLFF. The CDR3 coding sequence is TGCGCCAGCAGTGACCCCGGCAGGGATGAAAAACTGTTTTTT. The chain uses TRBV10-2 and TRBJ1-4, with D maybe TRBD1 (5 bases). This CDR3 is built from 14 residues. V was trimmed by 3 bases and J by 6 bases, leaving 11 bases between them. Germline V gene lookup returns CDR1 WSHSY and CDR2 SAAADI.

The CDR3 reads CASSYSPDFMNTEAFF. The DNA for the CDR3 is TGTGCCAGCAGTTACTCGCCAGATTTCATGAACACTGAAGCTTTCTTT. The chain carries TRBV6-5 and TRBJ1-1; D ambiguous. CDR3 length: 16 amino acids. CDR1 is MNHEY, CDR2 SVGAGI, per germline. V was pared by 0 bases and J by 0 bases, with 11 bases between.

The genes are TRBV14 and TRBJ2-7; TRBD2 aligns across 8 bases. CDR1 SGHDN and CDR2 FVKESK come from the germline V gene. V lost 1 base, J lost 1 base, and 15 bases stayed unmatched. The CDR3 length is 19 residues. CDR3 in amino acids: CASSQALRRGAGGSYEQYF. As DNA, the CDR3 is TGTGCCAGCAGCCAAGCCTTAAGAAGGGGGGCGGGAGGTTCCTACGAGCAGTACTTC.

This clone is labeled medium-sized. V is TRBV5-6 and J is TRBJ2-1, with a possible D match to TRBD2 (6 bases). V was clipped by 1 base and J by 0 bases, with 14 bases between them. CDR1 and CDR2 from the germline V gene are SGHDT and YYEEEE. The length of the CDR3 is 17 residues. The CDR3 reads CASSLLKRVNSYNEQFF. DNA of the CDR3: TGTGCCAGCAGCTTGTTAAAGCGGGTCAACTCCTACAATGAGCAGTTCTTC.

This chain links TRBV25-1 with TRBJ2-7; the match to TRBD1 covers 7 bases. V lost 7 bases, J lost 8 bases, and 17 bases stayed unmatched. This CDR3 has 15 amino acids. Germline assignment: CDR1 MGHDK and CDR2 SYGVNS. DNA of the CDR3: TGTGCCAGCACAGACAACAGGGGTCTCTTCCTGCAGCAGTACTTC. Residues: CASTDNRGLFLQQYF.

The chain couples TRBV28 to TRBJ1-5; TRBD1 is a possible D gene (5 bases). The CDR3 is made up of 17 amino acids. The germline V gene encodes CDR1 MDHEN and CDR2 SYDVKM. With 6 bases removed from V and 3 bases from J, the gap between germline ends came to 21 bases. Written as DNA, the CDR3 is TGTGCCAGCAGCGTAAGGGACTTTCTTTCCTTCAATCAGCCCCAGCATTTT. Its translation is CASSVRDFLSFNQPQHF. The full variable domain, in which reference TRBV28 and TRBJ1-5 provide the parts outside the CDR3, is DVKVTQSSRYLVKRTGEKVFLECVQDMDHENMFWYRQDPGLGLRLIYFSYDVKMKEKGDIPEGYSVSREKKERFSLILESASTNQTSMYLCASSVRDFLSFNQPQHFGDGTRLSIL.

The chain employs TRBV6-1 and TRBJ1-2, with 8 bases that match TRBD1. The length of the CDR3 is 15 residues. V lost 2 bases to trimming and J lost 4 bases; unmatched junction nucleotides: 6. Germline-derived CDR1 and CDR2 are MNHNS and SASEGT. This chain's CDR3 is CASSERDRSPYGYTF. CDR3 sequence (DNA): TGTGCCAGCAGTGAAAGGGACAGGAGCCCCTATGGCTACACCTTC.

This sequence joins TRBV7-6 and TRBJ2-7, with D tentatively TRBD1 (6 bases). Trimming pared 5 bases from V and 0 bases from J, leaving 14 bases between. Per the germline V gene, CDR1 is SGHVS and CDR2 is FNYEAQ. This CDR3 contains 15 residues. Here the CDR3 reads CASSPKRTASYEQYF. The CDR3 DNA reads TGTGCCAGCAGCCCAAAGAGGACAGCCTCCTACGAGCAGTACTTC.

The J gene is TRBJ1-2, the V gene TRBV6-5, with 8 bases that match TRBD1. Trimming took 1 base from V and 1 from J; bases not matched to a gene: 5. This CDR3 spans 16 amino acids. Germline loops: CDR1 MNHEY, CDR2 SVGAGI. The CDR3 DNA is TGTGCCAGCAGTTACTTCGGACAGGGAGATAACTATGGCTACACCTTC. This sequence encodes CASSYFGQGDNYGYTF.

This clone was recorded a few times. V and J are TRBV4-1 and TRBJ1-2; D possibly corresponds to TRBD1 (5 bases). Germline-derived CDR1 and CDR2 are MGHRA and YSYEKL. The length of the CDR3 is 12 residues. Trimming cost V 2 bases and J 6 bases, with 7 bases left between them. In DNA form, the CDR3 reads TGCGCCAGCAGCCAACAGGGTAATGGCTACACCTTC. Translated, it gives CASSQQGNGYTF.

There are a few counts of this clone. The V call is TRBV25-1, the J call TRBJ1-2, with no clear D. The germline gives CDR1 MGHDK, CDR2 SYGVNS. The CDR3 runs 13 residues. The V and J ends lost 2 bases and 4 bases respectively, with 8 bases between them. The CDR3 spells CASSEGQAYGYTF. CDR3 sequence (DNA): TGTGCCAGCAGTGAAGGTCAGGCCTATGGCTACACCTTC.

J is TRBJ1-1 and V is TRBV12-5; D is unresolved. Germline CDR1 is LGHNT and CDR2 is FRNRAP. The CDR3 is made up of 13 amino acids. V lost 1 base, J lost 5 bases, and 8 bases lay in between. The CDR3 region has the DNA TGTGCTAGTGGTTTGGACGGGAGGACTGAAGCTTTCTTT. Translating gives CASGLDGRTEAFF.

This sequence joins TRBV10-3 and TRBJ1-5; D is undetermined. This CDR3 is built from 14 residues. Trimming shortened V by 0 bases and J by 2 bases, and 5 bases separated the two germline ends. In germline, CDR1 is ENHRY, CDR2 SYGVKD. In DNA form, the CDR3 reads TGTGCCATCAGTGAGTCGCAGGGCAATCAGCCCCAGCATTTT. This gives the protein CAISESQGNQPQHF.